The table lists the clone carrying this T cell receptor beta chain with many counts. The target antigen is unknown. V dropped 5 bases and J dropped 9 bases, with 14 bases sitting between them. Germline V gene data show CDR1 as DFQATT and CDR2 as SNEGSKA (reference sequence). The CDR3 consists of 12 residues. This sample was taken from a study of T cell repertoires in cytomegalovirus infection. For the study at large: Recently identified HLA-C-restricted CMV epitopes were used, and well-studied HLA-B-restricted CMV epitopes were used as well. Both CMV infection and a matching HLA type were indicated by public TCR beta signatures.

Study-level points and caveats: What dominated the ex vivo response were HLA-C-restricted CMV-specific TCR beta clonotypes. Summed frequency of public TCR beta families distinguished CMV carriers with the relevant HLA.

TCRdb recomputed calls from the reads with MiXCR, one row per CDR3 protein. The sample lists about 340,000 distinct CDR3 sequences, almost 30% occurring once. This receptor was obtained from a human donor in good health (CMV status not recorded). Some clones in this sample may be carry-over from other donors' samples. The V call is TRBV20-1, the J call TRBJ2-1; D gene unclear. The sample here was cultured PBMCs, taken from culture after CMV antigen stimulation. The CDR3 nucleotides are TGCAGTGCTCAGAACGTCGGCACTGAGCAGTTCTTC. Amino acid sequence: CSAQNVGTEQFF.